The 14 T cell receptor beta chains below were found in one sample sequenced in a study of OX40 agonist ivuxolimab in advanced cancers. Profiling relied on immunoSEQ multiplex PCR, and the TCRdb table lists in-frame clones only, not all of them. In the table there are roughly 29,000 clones, 90% of which are singletons. The sequenced sample was CD4+ or CD8+ T cells sorted from blood, obtained in a trial of the OX40 agonist ivuxolimab. The receptors derive from an adult with an advanced solid tumor such as melanoma, head and neck, liver or kidney cancer.

The genes are TRBV6-1 and TRBJ1-5; 7 bases match TRBD1. This CDR3 is 15 amino acids long. The junction had 6 bases not matched to a gene; V was cut back by 4 bases and J by 3 bases. The germline gives CDR1 MNHNS, CDR2 SASEGT. This CDR3 reads CASSVVRGINQPQHF. CDR3 in DNA: TGTGCCAGCAGTGTTGTCAGGGGGATCAATCAGCCCCAGCATTTT.

This clone appeared a few times. The chain is built from TRBV9 and TRBJ2-1; maybe TRBD2 (6 bases). Between the trimmed V and J ends, which lost 0 bases and 8 bases, there was a span of 12 bases. The V gene's germline CDR1 is SGDLS and CDR2 YYNGEE. CDR3 length: 14 amino acids. In nucleotides, the CDR3 is TGTGCCAGCAGCGTAGACGGACGGAGGGATGAGCAGTTCTTC. Translation gives CASSVDGRRDEQFF.

This chain uses TRBV19 with TRBJ2-1, with a tentative D call TRBD1 (5 bases). This CDR3 has 16 residues. From germline, CDR1 is LNHDA and CDR2 SQIVND (reference sequence). The V and J ends lost 2 bases and 2 bases respectively, with 13 bases between them. CDR3 in amino acids: CASSIIVGVAYNEQFF. The CDR3 DNA reads as TGTGCCAGTAGTATAATCGTAGGGGTTGCCTACAATGAGCAGTTCTTC.

The chain carries TRBV7-9 and TRBJ2-1; D might be TRBD2 (5 bases). V gave up 3 bases and J gave up 1 base, with 10 bases separating them. The germline V gene encodes CDR1 SEHNR and CDR2 FQNEAQ (reference sequence). The CDR3 consists of 15 residues. The CDR3 sequence is CASSFEGASYNEQFF. The CDR3 nucleotides are TGTGCCAGCAGCTTCGAGGGAGCGTCCTACAATGAGCAGTTCTTC.

V gene TRBV18 combines with J gene TRBJ1-1; 12 bases map to TRBD1. The CDR3 loop spans 17 amino acids. Germline values: CDR1 KGHSH, CDR2 LQKENI. The V gene end was trimmed by 3 bases and the J gene end by 4 bases; junction bases not matched to a gene: 9. CDR3 in amino acids: CASSPGTGGADITEAFF. As DNA, the CDR3 is TGTGCCAGCTCACCCGGGACAGGGGGCGCGGATATCACTGAAGCTTTCTTT. Combining the CDR3 with reference TRBV18 and TRBJ1-1 gives the whole variable domain NAGVMQNPRHLVRRRGQEARLRCSPMKGHSHVYWYRQLPEEGLKFMVYLQKENIIDESGMPKERFSAEFPKEGPSILRIQQVVRGDSAAYFCASSPGTGGADITEAFFGQGTRLTVV.

V and J are TRBV7-9 and TRBJ2-7; 9 bases align to TRBD1. The CDR3 sequence is 13 residues long. V was pared by 5 bases and J by 4 bases, with 3 bases of the junction left unmatched. CDR1 is SEHNR and CDR2 is FQNEAQ in the germline V gene (reference sequence). CDR3 DNA sequence: TGTGCCAGCAGCCACGGGACAGGGTACGAGCAGTACTTC. This gives the protein CASSHGTGYEQYF.

The chain has TRBV7-9 and TRBJ2-7, with D possibly matching TRBD2 (6 bases). The CDR3 consists of 17 residues. CDR1 and CDR2 (germline): SEHNR, FQNEAQ (reference sequence). Trimming took 1 base from V and 1 from J, leaving 17 bases between them. The CDR3 sequence: CASSLGFPGGVSYEQYF. For the CDR3, the DNA is TGTGCCAGCAGCTTAGGTTTTCCGGGCGGGGTATCCTACGAGCAGTACTTC.

V usage is TRBV19 and J usage is TRBJ2-1; possibly TRBD2 for D (5 bases). CDR1 is LNHDA, CDR2 SQIVND, per germline (reference sequence). The CDR3 has 13 amino acids. V was clipped by 9 bases and J by 8 bases, with 17 bases between them. The CDR3 loop is CASRTSFSYEQFF. The DNA of the CDR3 is TGTGCCAGCCGAACTAGTTTCTCCTATGAGCAGTTCTTC.

The chain couples TRBV27 to TRBJ1-5, with D tentatively TRBD1 (6 bases). The germline CDR1 and CDR2 sequences are MNHEY and SMNVEV (reference sequence). The V end lost 5 bases, the J end lost 1 base, and 18 bases lay between the germline ends. This CDR3 comprises 17 residues. CDR3 in DNA: TGTGCCAGCAGTCCCTTCCTCGTGGGGGCCAGCAATCAGCCCCAGCATTTT. It specifies CASSPFLVGASNQPQHF.

The CDR3 here is CSVDSSDSYEQYF. The CDR3 region has the DNA TGCAGCGTTGACTCTAGCGATTCCTACGAGCAGTACTTC. This chain joins TRBV29-1 and TRBJ2-7, with D possibly matching TRBD2 (6 bases). The CDR3 length is 13 residues. CDR1 and CDR2 from the germline V gene are SQVTM and ANQGSEA. The V end was cut by 3 bases, the J end by 1 base, with 10 bases between.

The gene calls are TRBV20-1 and TRBJ2-5; D gene unclear. Looked up from germline, CDR1 is DFQATT and CDR2 is SNEGSKA (reference sequence). The CDR3 has 11 amino acids. Trimming removed 4 bases from V and 7 bases from J, with 10 bases in between. CDR3 sequence (DNA): TGCAGTGCTATCATACTTGGGACCCAGTACTTC. Its translation is CSAIILGTQYF.

The V gene is TRBV7-9, the J gene TRBJ2-5; a weak D match, TRBD1 (5 bases). The closer fit of TRBJ2-7 to the DNA end suggests the J call may be wrong. Germline-derived CDR1 and CDR2 are SEHNR and FQNEAQ (reference sequence). The CDR3 is 12 residues long. CDR3 nucleotides: TGTGCCAGCAGCTTTGGGGCCCACGAGCAGTACTTC. Residues: CASSFGAHEQYF.

This clone was detected only a few times. V gene TRBV29-1 combines with J gene TRBJ1-5, with a tentative D call TRBD1 (6 bases). In germline, CDR1 is SQVTM, CDR2 ANQGSEA. CDR3 length: 13 residues. V was pared by 6 bases and J by 7 bases, with 16 bases between. This chain's CDR3 is CSVDTGLGQPQHF. The CDR3 DNA sequence: TGCAGCGTCGACACAGGGCTGGGGCAGCCCCAGCATTTT.

This clone was counted a single time. Other DNA sequences of this sample code for an identical CDR3. The chain combines TRBV20-1 with TRBJ2-5; TRBD1 matches 9 bases. V lost 3 bases to trimming and J lost 11 bases; unmatched junction nucleotides: 4. Germline loops: CDR1 DFQATT, CDR2 SNEGSKA (reference sequence). The CDR3 contains 11 residues. CDR3 amino acids: CSARTGGEQYF. The CDR3 nucleotides are TGCAGTGCTAGGACAGGGGGGGAGCAGTACTTC.